This T cell receptor (beta chain) derives from a study of blood T cell repertoires in COVID-19. Study background: Acute and convalescent COVID-19 samples came from the United States, Italy and Spain. Sources were T cells, B-cell-depleted T cells, or PBMCs; the material itself was cDNA or gDNA.

This CDR3 contains 14 residues. The germline CDR1 and CDR2 sequences are MGHRA and YSYEKL. The V and J ends lost 5 bases and 4 bases, in that order; junction bases with no gene match: 2. Method: immunoSEQ multiplex PCR; TCRdb's copy keeps in-frame clones and lacks some. The sample contains about 320,000 clones, under 90% of which appear only once. V and J are TRBV4-1 and TRBJ2-3; 11 bases are a match to TRBD2. The receptor comes from a woman between 18 and 29 years old who had recovered from COVID-19. The specimen sequenced was PBMCs or T cells enriched from blood (not recorded which). The CDR3 DNA sequence: TGCGCCAGCAGCTTAGCGGGGGGGCCAGATACGCAGTATTTT. This encodes CASSLAGGPDTQYF.